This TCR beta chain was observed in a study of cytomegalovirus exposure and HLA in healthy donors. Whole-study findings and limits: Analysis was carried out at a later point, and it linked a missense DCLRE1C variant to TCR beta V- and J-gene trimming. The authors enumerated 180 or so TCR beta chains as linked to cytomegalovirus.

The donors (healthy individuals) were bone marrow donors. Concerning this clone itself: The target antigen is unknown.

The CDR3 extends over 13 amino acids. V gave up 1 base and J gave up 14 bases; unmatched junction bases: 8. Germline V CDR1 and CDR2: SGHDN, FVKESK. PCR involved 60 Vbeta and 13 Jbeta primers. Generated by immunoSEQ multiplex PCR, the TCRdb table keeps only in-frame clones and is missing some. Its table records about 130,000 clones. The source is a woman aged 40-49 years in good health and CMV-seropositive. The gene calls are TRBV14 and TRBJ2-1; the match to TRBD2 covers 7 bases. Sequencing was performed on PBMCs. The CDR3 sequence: CASSQVGGLVKFF. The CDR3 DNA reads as TGTGCCAGCAGCCAAGTTGGTGGACTAGTGAAGTTCTTC.